The clone carrying this T cell receptor beta chain has a handful of counts. As yet, its antigen is unknown. Recently diagnosed hyperthyroidism of less than 2 months' duration affected patients aged 18 to 65. The authors obtained PBMCs from more than 9.5 ml of fresh peripheral blood. The investigators amplified TCR beta CDR3 regions from RNA transcripts. RT-PCR in the first round (using the HTBI primer set) targeted the TCR CDR3. TCRdb re-analysed the multiplex PCR reads in MiXCR, keeping a single row per CDR3 protein. This sample has more than 550,000 distinct CDR3 sequences, with around 15% found just once. This sample stems from a study of T cells in Graves' hyperthyroidism and ophthalmopathy. General study findings and limits: Ophthalmopathy was separated from stable hyperthyroidism by a 13 V-J model.

The junction had 8 bases not matched to a gene; V was cut back by 3 bases and J by 3 bases. Germline CDR1 LNHDA, CDR2 SQIVND (reference sequence). The CDR3 totals 16 residues. This sequence was found in a man between 50 and 59 years old with Graves' hyperthyroidism. The rearrangement joins TRBV19 to TRBJ2-1, with 7 bases matching TRBD2. The sample was blood. The CDR3 sequence: CASSIGVGGVYNEQFF. Here the CDR3 DNA reads TGTGCCAGTAGTATCGGAGTGGGGGGGGTCTACAATGAGCAGTTCTTC. The full variable domain, completed using reference TRBV19 and TRBJ2-1, is DGGITQSPKYLFRKEGQNVTLSCEQNLNHDAMYWYRQDPGQGLRLIYYSQIVNDFQKGDIAEGYSVSREKKESFPLTVTSAQKNPTAFYLCASSIGVGGVYNEQFFGPGTRLTVL.